These 5 T cell receptor beta chains originate from one sample sequenced in a study of shared clonotypes between healthy human individuals. Sequencing was performed with immunoSEQ multiplex PCR; in TCRdb, only in-frame clones are kept and a portion is missing. The table has about 1.4 million clones, approximately 97% seen once. Sequences were obtained from naive CD4+ T cells sorted from blood. Stated subset: CD45RA+ positively selected. The receptors originated from a man aged 25-45 years in good health.

The V call is TRBV25-1, the J call TRBJ2-3; either TRBD1 or TRBD2 may fit D (6 bases each). The CDR3 runs 15 residues. The germline V and J ends were trimmed by 6 bases and 4 bases, with 17 bases remaining between them. Germline-derived CDR1 and CDR2 are MGHDK and SYGVNS. CDR3 region: CASSDRQASADTQYF. In DNA, the CDR3 is TGTGCCAGCAGCGACAGACAGGCTAGCGCAGATACGCAGTATTTT.

V and J are TRBV5-4 and TRBJ2-2, with 11 bases that match TRBD1. The CDR3 totals 17 residues. V was clipped by 1 base and J by 7 bases; unmatched bases: 9. Germline values: CDR1 SGHNT, CDR2 YYREEE (reference sequence). Here the CDR3 DNA reads TGTGCCAGCAGCTTGCTGGACAGGGGGCGCGGTAACGGGGAGCTGTTTTTT. It yields the protein CASSLLDRGRGNGELFF.

The chain recombines TRBV15 with TRBJ2-2; a possible D gene is TRBD2 (7 bases). The CDR3 totals 16 residues. V lost 0 bases to trimming and J lost 7 bases, with 15 bases between them. Per germline, CDR1 LNHNV and CDR2 YYDKDF (reference sequence). In DNA, the CDR3 is TGTGCCACCAGCAGAGAGAGCGCGGGGGCCGTCGGGGAGCTGTTTTTT. It encodes CATSRESAGAVGELFF.

Remarks on this clone: Other DNA variants within this sample encode the same CDR3. J is TRBJ2-5 and V is TRBV5-1, with D perhaps given as TRBD1 or TRBD2 (5 bases each). Germline V lookup: CDR1 SGHRS, CDR2 YFSETQ. The CDR3 loop spans 15 amino acids. V was shortened by 2 bases and J by 2 bases, with 13 bases between the two germline ends. DNA for the CDR3: TGCGCCAGCAGCTTCGGGACCGCCCTACAAGAGACCCAGTACTTC. Protein: CASSFGTALQETQYF.

As concerns this clone: The sample has other DNA sequences that encode this CDR3 too. The CDR3 loop is CASSPGPGANVLTF. The CDR3 DNA is TGTGCCAGCTCACCAGGGCCTGGGGCCAACGTCCTGACTTTC. The rearrangement links TRBV18 to TRBJ2-6; D not resolved. Deletions cut 2 bases from V and 2 bases from J, with 4 bases between. Germline values: CDR1 KGHSH, CDR2 LQKENI. The CDR3 consists of 14 residues.